The source of this T cell receptor beta chain is a study of a mutant IDH1 vaccine in newly diagnosed glioma. For the study at large: Radiotherapy alone preceded vaccination by 4-6 weeks; alternatively, vaccination started with temozolomide cycles. Receipt of radiotherapy, temozolomide, or both preceded the study, and most received both.

Time point meaning: week 23, last vaccination. Vaccination comprised doses that each held 300 ug of mutant IDH1 20-mer peptide, plus topical imiquimod. Produced via immunoSEQ multiplex PCR; TCRdb's table is partial and in-frame only. Here the sample spans 88,000 or so clones, 65% to 90% being singletons. Germline V gives CDR1 SGHVS, CDR2 FQNEAQ. Between the trimmed V and J ends, which lost 5 bases and 4 bases, there was a span of 8 bases. This CDR3 has 13 residues. A single count supports this clone. Its antigen is not identified. The clonotype originates from a man aged 25-40 years with glioma. Some clones in this sample may be carry-over from other donors' samples. The J gene is TRBJ2-2, the V gene TRBV7-8; D perhaps matches TRBD1 (6 bases). The material sequenced was PBMCs, taken from a glioma patient whose treatment included an IDH1 peptide vaccine. The CDR3 loop is CASSPGVTGELFF. The CDR3, as DNA: TGTGCCAGCAGCCCAGGGGTCACCGGGGAGCTGTTTTTT.